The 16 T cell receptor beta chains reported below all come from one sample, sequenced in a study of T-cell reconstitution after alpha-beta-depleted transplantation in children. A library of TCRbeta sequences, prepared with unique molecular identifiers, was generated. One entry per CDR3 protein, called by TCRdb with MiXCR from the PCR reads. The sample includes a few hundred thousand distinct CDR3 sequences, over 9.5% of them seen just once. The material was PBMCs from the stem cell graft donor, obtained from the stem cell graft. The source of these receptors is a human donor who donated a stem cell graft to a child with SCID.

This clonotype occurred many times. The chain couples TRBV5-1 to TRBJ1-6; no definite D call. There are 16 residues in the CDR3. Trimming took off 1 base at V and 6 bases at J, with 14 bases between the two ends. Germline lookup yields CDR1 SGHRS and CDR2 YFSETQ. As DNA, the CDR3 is TGCGCCAGCAGCTTGATGATGGCAGGTGGTAATTCACCCCTCCACTTT. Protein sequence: CASSLMMAGGNSPLHF.

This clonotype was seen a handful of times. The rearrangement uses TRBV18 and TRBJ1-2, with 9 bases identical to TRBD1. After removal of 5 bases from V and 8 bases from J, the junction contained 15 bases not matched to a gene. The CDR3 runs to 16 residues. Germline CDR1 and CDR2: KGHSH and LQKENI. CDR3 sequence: CASSTSRTGEPGGYTF. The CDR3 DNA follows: TGTGCCAGCTCAACCTCCAGGACAGGGGAACCCGGCGGCTACACCTTC.

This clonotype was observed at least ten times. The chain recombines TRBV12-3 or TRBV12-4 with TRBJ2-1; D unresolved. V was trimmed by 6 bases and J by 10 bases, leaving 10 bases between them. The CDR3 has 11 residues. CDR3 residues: CASSLGREQFF. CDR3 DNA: TGTGCCAGCAGCCTAGGTAGGGAGCAGTTCTTC.

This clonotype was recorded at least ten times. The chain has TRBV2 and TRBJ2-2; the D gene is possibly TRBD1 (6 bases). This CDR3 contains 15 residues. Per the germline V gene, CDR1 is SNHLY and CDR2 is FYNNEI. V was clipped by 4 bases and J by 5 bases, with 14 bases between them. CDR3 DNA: TGTGCCAGCAGTGGGGTACCTCAGGGGACCGGGGAGCTGTTTTTT. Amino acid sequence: CASSGVPQGTGELFF.

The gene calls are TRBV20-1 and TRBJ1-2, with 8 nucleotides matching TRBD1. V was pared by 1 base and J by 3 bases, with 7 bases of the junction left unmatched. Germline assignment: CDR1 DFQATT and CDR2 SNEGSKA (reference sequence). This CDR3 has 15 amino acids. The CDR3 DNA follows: TGCAGTGCTAGAGGGGACAGGACGGGGGACTATGGCTACACCTTC. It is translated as CSARGDRTGDYGYTF.

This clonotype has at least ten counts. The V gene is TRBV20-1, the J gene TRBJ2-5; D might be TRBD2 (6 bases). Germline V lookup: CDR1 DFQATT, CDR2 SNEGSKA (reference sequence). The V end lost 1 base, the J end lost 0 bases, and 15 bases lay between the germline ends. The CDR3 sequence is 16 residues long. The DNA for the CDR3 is TGCAGTGCTAGAGGTTGGAGGAGCGGGTACCAAGAGACCCAGTACTTC. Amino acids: CSARGWRSGYQETQYF.

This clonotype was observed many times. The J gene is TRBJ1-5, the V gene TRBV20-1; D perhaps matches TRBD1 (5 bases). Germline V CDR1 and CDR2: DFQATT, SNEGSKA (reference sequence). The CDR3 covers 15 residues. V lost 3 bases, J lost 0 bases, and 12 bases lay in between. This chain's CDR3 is CSARVRGASNQPQHF. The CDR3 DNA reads TGCAGTGCTAGGGTCCGCGGGGCTAGCAATCAGCCCCAGCATTTT.

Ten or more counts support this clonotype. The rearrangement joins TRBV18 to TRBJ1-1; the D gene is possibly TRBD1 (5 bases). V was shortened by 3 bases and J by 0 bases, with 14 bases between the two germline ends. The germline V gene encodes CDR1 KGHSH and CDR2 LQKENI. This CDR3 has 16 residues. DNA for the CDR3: TGTGCCAGCTCACCGGGGGTTAACAGAATGAACACTGAAGCTTTCTTT. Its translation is CASSPGVNRMNTEAFF.

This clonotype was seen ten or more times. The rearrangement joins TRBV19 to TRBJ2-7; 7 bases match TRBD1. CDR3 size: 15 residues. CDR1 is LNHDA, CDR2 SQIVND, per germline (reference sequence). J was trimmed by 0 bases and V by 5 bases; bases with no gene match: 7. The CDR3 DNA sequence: TGTGCCAGTAGTCCAGGACAGGTTTCCTCCTACGAGCAGTACTTC. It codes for CASSPGQVSSYEQYF.

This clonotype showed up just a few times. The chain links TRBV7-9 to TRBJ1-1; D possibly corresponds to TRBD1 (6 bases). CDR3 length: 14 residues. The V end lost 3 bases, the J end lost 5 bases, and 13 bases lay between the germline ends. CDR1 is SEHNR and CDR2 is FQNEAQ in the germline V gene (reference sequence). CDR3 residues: CASSFLTRGTEAFF. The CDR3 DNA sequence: TGTGCCAGCAGCTTTTTAACCAGGGGTACTGAAGCTTTCTTT. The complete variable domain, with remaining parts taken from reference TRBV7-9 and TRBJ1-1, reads DTGVSQNPRHKITKRGQNVTFRCDPISEHNRLYWYRQTLGQGPEFLTYFQNEAQLEKSRLLSDRFSAERPKGSFSTLEIQRTEQGDSAMYLCASSFLTRGTEAFFGQGTRLTVV.

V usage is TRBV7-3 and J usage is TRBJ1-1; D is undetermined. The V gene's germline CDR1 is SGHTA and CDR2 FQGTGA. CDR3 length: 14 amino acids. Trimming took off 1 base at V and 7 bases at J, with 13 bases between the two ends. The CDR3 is CASSLNGRRGEAFF. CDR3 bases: TGTGCCAGCAGCTTAAACGGCAGGCGCGGTGAAGCTTTCTTT.

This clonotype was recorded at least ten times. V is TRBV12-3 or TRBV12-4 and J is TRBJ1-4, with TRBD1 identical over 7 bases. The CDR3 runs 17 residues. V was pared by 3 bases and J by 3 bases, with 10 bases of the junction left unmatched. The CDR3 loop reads CASSFLTKGASNEKLFF. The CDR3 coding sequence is TGTGCCAGCAGTTTTCTTACCAAGGGGGCGTCTAATGAAAAACTGTTTTTT.

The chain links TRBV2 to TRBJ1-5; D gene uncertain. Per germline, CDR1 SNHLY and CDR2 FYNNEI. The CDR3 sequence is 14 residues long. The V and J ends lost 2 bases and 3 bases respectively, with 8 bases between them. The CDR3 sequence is CASSELTNNQPQHF. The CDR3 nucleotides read TGTGCCAGCAGTGAACTGACAAACAATCAGCCCCAGCATTTT.

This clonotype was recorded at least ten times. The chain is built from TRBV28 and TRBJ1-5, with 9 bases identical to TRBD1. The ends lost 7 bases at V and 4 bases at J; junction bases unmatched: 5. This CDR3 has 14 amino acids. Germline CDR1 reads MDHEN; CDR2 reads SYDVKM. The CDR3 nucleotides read TGTGCCAGCATCCCGGGACAGGGTAATCAGCCCCAGCATTTT. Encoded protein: CASIPGQGNQPQHF. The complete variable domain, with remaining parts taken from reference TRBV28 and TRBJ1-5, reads DVKVTQSSRYLVKRTGEKVFLECVQDMDHENMFWYRQDPGLGLRLIYFSYDVKMKEKGDIPEGYSVSREKKERFSLILESASTNQTSMYLCASIPGQGNQPQHFGDGTRLSIL.

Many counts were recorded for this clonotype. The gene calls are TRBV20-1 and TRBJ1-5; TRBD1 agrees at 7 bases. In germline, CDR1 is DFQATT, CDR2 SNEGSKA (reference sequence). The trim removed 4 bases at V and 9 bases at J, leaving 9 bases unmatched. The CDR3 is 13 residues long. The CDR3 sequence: CSAKKGAPGPQHF. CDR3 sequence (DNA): TGCAGTGCTAAAAAGGGGGCCCCAGGGCCCCAGCATTTT.

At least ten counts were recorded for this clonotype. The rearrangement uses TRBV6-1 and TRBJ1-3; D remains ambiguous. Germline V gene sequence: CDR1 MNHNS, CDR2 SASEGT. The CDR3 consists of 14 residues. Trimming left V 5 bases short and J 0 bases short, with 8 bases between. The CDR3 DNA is TGTGCCAGCAGTAGACCGGACTCTGGAAACACCATATATTTT. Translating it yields CASSRPDSGNTIYF.